The 21 T cell receptor beta chains in this list originate from one sample, sequenced in a study of T cells after yellow fever vaccination. TCRdb used MiXCR to reprocess the 5' RACE reads, holding one entry per CDR3 protein. The data show a few hundred thousand distinct CDR3 sequences, around 4.1% seen once. Sequencing used PBMCs, obtained 5 days after the yellow fever booster vaccination. All receptors come from a man aged 18 to 29 who received the YFV17D yellow fever vaccine.

This clonotype was observed many times. The chain combines TRBV7-2 with TRBJ2-2, with D perhaps given as TRBD1 or TRBD2 (5 bases each). The germline V and J ends were trimmed by 3 bases and 3 bases, with 11 bases remaining between them. CDR3 size: 15 residues. The germline gives CDR1 SGHTA, CDR2 FQGNSA. The DNA of the CDR3 is TGTGCCAGCAGCTTTGGGCAGGGAGACACCGGGGAGCTGTTTTTT. Translated: CASSFGQGDTGELFF.

In its sample, this clonotype was seen many times. The V and J genes are TRBV5-1 and TRBJ2-4; D assignment may be TRBD1 or TRBD2 (5 bases each). This CDR3 is built from 15 residues. Germline values: CDR1 SGHRS, CDR2 YFSETQ. V was clipped by 3 bases and J by 0 bases, with 10 bases between them. CDR3 region: CASSSGTLAKNIQYF. CDR3 nucleotides: TGCGCCAGCAGCTCGGGGACCTTAGCCAAAAACATTCAGTACTTC.

This clonotype was counted only a few times. The chain employs TRBV7-2 and TRBJ2-7; TRBD1 is a possible D gene (6 bases). Germline CDR1 reads SGHTA; CDR2 reads FQGNSA. The CDR3 is 16 residues long. V lost 5 bases to trimming and J lost 0 bases, with 17 bases between them. CDR3 nucleotides: TGTGCCAGCAGCCCCTTCCAACGGACAGTCTCCTACGAGCAGTACTTC. Amino acid sequence: CASSPFQRTVSYEQYF.

This clonotype came up a few times. The genes are TRBV5-5 and TRBJ1-2; D is unresolved. The V end lost 4 bases, the J end lost 5 bases, and 9 bases lay between the germline ends. The germline V gene encodes CDR1 SGHKS and CDR2 YYEKEE (reference sequence). The CDR3 has 12 amino acids. CDR3 sequence reads: CASSPYSYGYTF. The CDR3 coding sequence is TGTGCCAGCAGCCCTTACAGTTATGGCTACACCTTC.

In its sample, this clonotype was seen many times. The chain combines TRBV7-3 with TRBJ2-5, with 11 positions matching TRBD2. The CDR3 runs to 15 residues. Germline values: CDR1 SGHTA, CDR2 FQGTGA. The trim removed 2 bases at V and 5 bases at J, leaving 4 bases unmatched. CDR3 DNA sequence: TGTGCCAGCAGCTTACTAGCGGGGGGTTGGGAGACCCAGTACTTC. Translating it yields CASSLLAGGWETQYF.

This clonotype was observed many times. The genes are TRBV6-6 and TRBJ2-5; D unclear. Germline V gene data show CDR1 as MNHNY and CDR2 as SVGAGI (reference sequence). V was trimmed by 2 bases and J by 4 bases, leaving 11 bases between them. The CDR3 has 14 residues. The CDR3 protein is CASSYGIPLETQYF. CDR3 nucleotides: TGTGCCAGCAGTTACGGTATTCCTCTAGAGACCCAGTACTTC.

The rearrangement links TRBV2 to TRBJ2-5; the D is unclear. Trimming shortened V by 7 bases and J by 6 bases, and 9 bases separated the two germline ends. Per germline, CDR1 SNHLY and CDR2 FYNNEI. The CDR3 extends over 11 amino acids. CDR3 sequence (DNA): TGTGCCAGCACAGTTCGGCAGACCCAGTACTTC. Protein sequence: CASTVRQTQYF.

In this sample, this clonotype turned up a few times. CDR3 in DNA: TGCGCCAGCAGCTTGGCTGGCAGGGGACTTTCACCCCTCCACTTT. It encodes CASSLAGRGLSPLHF. The chain joins TRBV5-1 to TRBJ1-6; TRBD1 might be the D (6 bases). The V gene lost 0 bases and the J gene lost 9 bases, with 13 bases spanning the gap. The CDR3 consists of 15 residues. From germline, CDR1 is SGHRS and CDR2 YFSETQ.

This rearrangement joins TRBV4-1 to TRBJ1-4, with 7 bases fitting TRBD1. Losses at the gene ends were 4 bases for V and 7 bases for J; bases not matched to a gene: 12. The CDR3 has 16 residues. CDR1 and CDR2 from the germline V gene are MGHRA and YSYEKL. The CDR3 here is CASSPISGTVIEKLFF. DNA of the CDR3: TGCGCCAGCAGCCCAATTTCCGGGACAGTTATTGAAAAACTGTTTTTT.

This clonotype was counted at least ten times. V usage is TRBV11-2 and J usage is TRBJ2-1, with D perhaps TRBD2 (7 bases). Germline V gene lookup returns CDR1 SGHAT and CDR2 FQNNGV. CDR3 size: 15 residues. Trimming pared 5 bases from V and 3 bases from J, leaving 14 bases between. The CDR3 reads CASSTSGGGYNEQFF. CDR3 sequence (DNA): TGTGCCAGCAGCACTTCGGGGGGCGGCTACAATGAGCAGTTCTTC.

The chain couples TRBV7-3 to TRBJ2-1; 12 positions agree with TRBD1. The CDR3 loop spans 16 amino acids. The germline V gene has CDR1 SGHTA and CDR2 FQGTGA. The V gene end was trimmed by 5 bases and the J gene end by 8 bases; junction bases not matched to a gene: 10. CDR3 residues: CASSPQGDRGLDEQFF. The CDR3 DNA is TGTGCCAGCAGCCCTCAGGGGGACAGGGGGCTCGATGAGCAGTTCTTC.

This sequence joins TRBV20-1 and TRBJ2-2, with D perhaps matching TRBD2 (5 bases). The V gene lost 0 bases and the J gene lost 1 base, with 12 bases spanning the gap. Germline values: CDR1 DFQATT, CDR2 SNEGSKA (reference sequence). There are 16 residues in the CDR3. DNA for the CDR3: TGCAGTGCTAGAGAGGCGGGCCCTATGAACACCGGGGAGCTGTTTTTT. Translated: CSAREAGPMNTGELFF.

In its sample, this clonotype was seen many times. This chain uses TRBV7-6 with TRBJ2-1, with D possibly being TRBD1 (5 bases). This CDR3 contains 15 residues. The ends were cut back, 1 base at V and 5 bases at J, with 12 bases in the middle. Germline CDR1 is SGHVS and CDR2 is FNYEAQ. CDR3 nucleotides: TGTGCCAGCAGCTTAGATAGGGGCACTAACAATGAGCAGTTCTTC. Residues: CASSLDRGTNNEQFF.

The CDR3 DNA is TGCGCCAGCAGTGAGCCACCAAGGACAGGGGGCTTCAATCAGCCCCAGCATTTT. Its protein product is CASSEPPRTGGFNQPQHF. The rearrangement uses TRBV10-1 and TRBJ1-5; 11 bases agree with TRBD1. The CDR3 consists of 18 residues. Germline assignment: CDR1 WNHNN and CDR2 SYGVQD (reference sequence). Unmatched junction bases numbered 9, after V lost 2 bases and J lost 3 bases.

This clonotype was counted ten times or more. The chain couples TRBV19 to TRBJ1-1; no clear D. Germline CDR1 reads LNHDA; CDR2 reads SQIVND (reference sequence). The CDR3 is made up of 13 amino acids. Trimming removed 5 bases from V and 0 bases from J, with 7 bases in between. The CDR3 nucleotides are TGTGCCAGTAGTTCGGCACTGAACACTGAAGCTTTCTTT. Its translation: CASSSALNTEAFF.

There are many counts of this clonotype. This chain joins TRBV12-3 or TRBV12-4 and TRBJ1-1; 7 bases match TRBD1. V gave up 6 bases and J gave up 6 bases; unmatched junction bases: 13. The CDR3 runs to 15 residues. CDR3 in DNA: TGTGCCAGCAGCCCCATGGGCAGGGGGGTCCCTGAAGCTTTCTTT. It specifies CASSPMGRGVPEAFF.

This clonotype has a handful of counts. V and J are TRBV5-4 and TRBJ1-2; D uncertain. Per the germline V gene, CDR1 is SGHNT and CDR2 is YYREEE (reference sequence). This CDR3 has 15 residues. V gave up 2 bases and J gave up 6 bases, with 17 bases separating them. The CDR3 spells CASSLRSAGPDGYTF. DNA for the CDR3: TGTGCCAGCAGCTTAAGGAGTGCGGGCCCGGATGGCTACACCTTC.

This clonotype was seen ten or more times. This CDR3 reads CSARRLADNSYNEQFF. As DNA, the CDR3 is TGCAGTGCTAGAAGACTAGCGGACAACTCCTACAATGAGCAGTTCTTC. The V call is TRBV20-1, the J call TRBJ2-1; 9 bases match TRBD2. CDR3 length equals 16 residues. CDR1 is DFQATT, CDR2 SNEGSKA, per germline (reference sequence). Trimming took 2 bases from V and 0 from J; bases not matched to a gene: 5.

This clonotype was observed at least ten times. This chain connects TRBV5-4 to TRBJ2-5; 9 bases agree with TRBD1. CDR1 SGHNT and CDR2 YYREEE come from the germline V gene (reference sequence). The CDR3 covers 13 residues. Trimming cost V 7 bases and J 5 bases; bases outside gene matches: 6. CDR3 bases: TGTGCCAGCCGACGGACAGGGGTCGAGACCCAGTACTTC. Its protein product is CASRRTGVETQYF.

This clonotype was detected many times. The chain is built from TRBV12-3 or TRBV12-4 and TRBJ1-6; D is unclear. This CDR3 has 14 residues. V was cut by 2 bases and J by 7 bases, with 9 bases left in between. The CDR3 sequence is CASSLSIGNSPLHF. CDR3 bases: TGTGCCAGCAGTTTATCTATCGGGAATTCACCCCTCCACTTT.

This clonotype has just a few counts. The chain has TRBV12-3 or TRBV12-4 and TRBJ1-5; 8 bases are shared with TRBD1. Unmatched junction bases numbered 4, after V lost 6 bases and J lost 6 bases. This CDR3 is built from 13 residues. CDR3 sequence: CASRKQGGQPQHF. As DNA, the CDR3 is TGTGCCAGCAGAAAACAGGGGGGTCAGCCCCAGCATTTT.